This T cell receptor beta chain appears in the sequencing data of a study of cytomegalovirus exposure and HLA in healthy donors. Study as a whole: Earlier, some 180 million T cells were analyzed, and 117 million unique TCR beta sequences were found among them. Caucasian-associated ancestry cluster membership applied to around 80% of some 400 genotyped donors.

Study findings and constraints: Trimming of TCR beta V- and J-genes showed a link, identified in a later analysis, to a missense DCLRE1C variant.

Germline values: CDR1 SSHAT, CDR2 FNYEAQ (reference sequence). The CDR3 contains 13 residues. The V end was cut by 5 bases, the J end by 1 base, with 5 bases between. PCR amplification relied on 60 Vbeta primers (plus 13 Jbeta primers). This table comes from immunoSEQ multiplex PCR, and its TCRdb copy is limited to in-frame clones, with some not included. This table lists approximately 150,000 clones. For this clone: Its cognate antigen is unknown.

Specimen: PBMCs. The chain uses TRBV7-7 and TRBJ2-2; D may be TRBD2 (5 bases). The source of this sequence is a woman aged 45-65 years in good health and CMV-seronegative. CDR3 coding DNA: TGTGCCAGCAGCCGGGGGAACACCGGGGAGCTGTTTTTT. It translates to CASSRGNTGELFF.